This T cell receptor (beta chain) is from a study of OX40 agonist ivuxolimab in advanced cancers. At the level of the study: Treatment of patients was with ivuxolimab, an agonistic anti-OX40 (CD134) antibody. Therapy given before enrollment (anti-PD-1, anti-PD-L1 or anti-CTLA-4) was allowed, and roughly 42% had some. Ivuxolimab doses were 0.01, 0.1, 0.3, 1.5, 3 or 10 mg/kg every 2 weeks.

Trimming removed 4 bases from V and 0 bases from J, with 12 bases in between. The CDR3 spans 15 residues. Germline lookup yields CDR1 KGHSH and CDR2 LQKENI. TCRdb's table, derived via immunoSEQ multiplex PCR, lists solely in-frame clones and lacks some. Of tens of thousands of clones in the sample, over 75% were seen once. Sequencing used CD4+ or CD8+ T cells sorted from blood, obtained in a trial of the OX40 agonist ivuxolimab. The gene calls are TRBV18 and TRBJ1-1; D ambiguous. The TCR comes from an adult with an advanced solid tumor such as melanoma, head and neck, liver or kidney cancer. The CDR3 spells CASSLKSDMNTEAFF. The CDR3 region has the DNA TGTGCCAGCTCACTCAAGAGCGACATGAACACTGAAGCTTTCTTT.